A single sample is the source of the 11 T cell receptor beta chains below, sequenced in a study of a mutant IDH1 vaccine in newly diagnosed glioma (dated by TCRdb to about 2021). These receptors have no known antigen. The sample's time point label, decoded: week 11, during vaccination. Every vaccine dose consisted of 300 ug of a 20-mer mutant IDH1 peptide in Montanide, administered subcutaneously together with topical imiquimod. Preparation of the library involved the immunoSEQ multiplex PCR assay. This immuneACCESS table, as held by TCRdb, lists in-frame sequences with V and J called but not all clones. Of the missing ones, under half trace to an unresolved V gene in checked studies; the others have no known cause. Recorded for this sample are more than 50,000 clones; about four fifths of them occurred a single time. Approximately 5.9% of the sample lies in the top ten. The material sequenced was PBMCs, taken from a glioma patient whose treatment included an IDH1 peptide vaccine. The receptors come from a man between 50 and 59 years old with glioma.

The chain couples TRBV27 to TRBJ2-7; 15 bases fit TRBD2. CDR3 length: 16 residues. Germline V lookup: CDR1 MNHEY, CDR2 SMNVEV (reference sequence). Losses at the gene ends were 5 bases for V and 4 bases for J; bases not matched to a gene: 6. CDR3: CASSLRTSGRGYEQYF. CDR3 bases: TGTGCCAGCAGTCTCAGGACTAGCGGGAGGGGGTACGAGCAGTACTTC.

V is TRBV6-4 and J is TRBJ2-5, with TRBD2 identical over 8 bases. V lost 0 bases, J lost 5 bases, and 5 bases stayed unmatched. The germline CDR1 and CDR2 sequences are MRHNA and SNTAGT. The CDR3 is made up of 15 amino acids. Here the CDR3 DNA reads TGTGCCAGCAGTGACTCGTTTAGCGGGATTGAGACCCAGTACTTC. Translating it yields CASSDSFSGIETQYF.

This sequence joins TRBV19 and TRBJ1-5; D possibly corresponds to TRBD1 (6 bases). The CDR3 is 14 residues long. V was shortened by 10 bases and J by 6 bases, with 19 bases between the two germline ends. The germline V gene has CDR1 LNHDA and CDR2 SQIVND (reference sequence). CDR3 bases: TGTGCCACCACAATTTCGGGGGCAGGTCAGCCCCAGCATTTT. This codes for CATTISGAGQPQHF.

The rearrangement links TRBV18 to TRBJ2-5; 9 bases fit TRBD1. Germline CDR1 KGHSH, CDR2 LQKENI. V trimming: 3 bases; J trimming: 9 bases; junction bases outside the gene matches: 5. The CDR3 is made up of 13 amino acids. The CDR3 DNA follows: TGTGCCAGCTCACCTGACAGGGGGTCGCCCCAGTACTTC. Amino acids: CASSPDRGSPQYF.

The chain links TRBV29-1 to TRBJ1-5; 9 bases agree with TRBD1. Germline V gene sequence: CDR1 SQVTM, CDR2 ANQGSEA. This CDR3 has 13 residues. Unmatched junction bases numbered 5, after V lost 6 bases and J lost 5 bases. CDR3 loop: CSVRDRVDQPQHF. CDR3 nucleotides: TGCAGCGTCCGGGACAGGGTCGATCAGCCCCAGCATTTT.

The chain recombines TRBV19 with TRBJ1-2, with 9 positions matching TRBD1. The CDR3 is made up of 14 amino acids. With 5 bases clipped from V and 7 bases from J, the junction kept 8 bases outside the gene matches. The V gene's germline CDR1 is LNHDA and CDR2 SQIVND (reference sequence). CDR3 loop: CASSVRDRDSGYTF. CDR3 in DNA: TGTGCCAGTAGTGTCCGGGACAGGGACAGTGGCTACACCTTC.

This chain uses TRBV25-1 with TRBJ2-5; D may be TRBD2 (6 bases). The germline V gene encodes CDR1 MGHDK and CDR2 SYGVNS. This CDR3 region has 17 residues. V dropped 3 bases and J dropped 2 bases, with 19 bases sitting between them. The CDR3 DNA is TGTGCCAGCAGTGACTCACCGGGACTCCGCACTCAAGAGACCCAGTACTTC. This encodes CASSDSPGLRTQETQYF.

This clone was seen a few times. The chain has TRBV4-2 and TRBJ2-1; no definite D call. Germline loops: CDR1 LGHNA, CDR2 YNFKEQ. V was shortened by 0 bases and J by 0 bases, with 9 bases between the two germline ends. The CDR3 runs to 16 residues. The CDR3 is CASSQDPVGSYNEQFF. The CDR3 DNA sequence: TGTGCCAGCAGCCAAGACCCGGTCGGCTCCTACAATGAGCAGTTCTTC.

J is TRBJ1-1 and V is TRBV19; 12 bases fit TRBD1. Germline lookup yields CDR1 LNHDA and CDR2 SQIVND (reference sequence). V lost 6 bases, J lost 6 bases, and 11 bases stayed unmatched. CDR3 size: 16 residues. CDR3 in DNA: TGTGCCAGTAGGCCAAATTCCGGGACAGGGGGCCCTGAAGCTTTCTTT. Translation gives CASRPNSGTGGPEAFF.

The chain recombines TRBV19 with TRBJ2-4; D is ambiguous. From germline, CDR1 is LNHDA and CDR2 SQIVND (reference sequence). V was pared by 4 bases and J by 4 bases, with 17 bases between. The CDR3 is 16 residues long. CDR3 sequence (DNA): TGTGCCAGTAGTACACCACGGCTGGGGTCAAAAAACATTCAGTACTTC. It codes for CASSTPRLGSKNIQYF.

The chain couples TRBV29-1 to TRBJ1-1, with 11 bases aligning to TRBD1. The CDR3 is 10 residues long. Germline values: CDR1 SQVTM, CDR2 ANQGSEA. Trimming removed 7 bases from V and 11 bases from J; junction bases left unmatched: 3. The CDR3 nucleotides are TGCAGCGCGGGACAGGGGGTCGCTTTCTTT. It codes for CSAGQGVAFF.